The clone carrying this T cell receptor (beta chain) occurred a few times. The target antigen is unknown. Within the ViraFEST assay, antigen-specific CD4+ T cells underwent expansion with viral peptide pools prior to sequencing. Having been cultured for 10 days, the cells underwent CD4+ T cell isolation. Vaccinated participants had no history of SARS-CoV-2 infection and tested negative for nucleocapsid antibodies. Peptides at approximately 9.6 ug/ml and IL-2 at approximately 9.7 IU/ml were added to 1.5 million to 2 million PBMC per well. Half the medium was swapped for IL-2 medium on days 3 and 7. Between the trimmed V and J ends, which lost 0 bases and 1 base, there was a span of 6 bases. This CDR3 has 14 amino acids. The germline CDR1 and CDR2 sequences are SEHNR and FQNEAQ (reference sequence). Method: immunoSEQ multiplex PCR; TCRdb's copy keeps in-frame clones and lacks some. The sample consists of about 20,000 clones, around 80% of them appearing once.

The data were obtained in a study of vaccination effects on CD4 cells after COVID-19. This material consisted of CD4+ T cells from PBMCs cultured with HCoV-NL63 spike peptides, taken before COVID-19 vaccination. The clonotype originates from a human donor who received a COVID-19 vaccine. The chain has TRBV7-9 and TRBJ1-1, with no clear D. CDR3 amino acids: CASSLAAQNTEAFF. The DNA of the CDR3 is TGTGCCAGCAGCTTAGCAGCCCAGAACACTGAAGCTTTCTTT.